The rows below give T cell receptor beta chains drawn from one sample of a study of T cell changes during pregnancy in multiple sclerosis. Clones were sequenced by immunoSEQ multiplex PCR, and TCRdb holds only the in-frame ones, with some missing. The repertoire has around 70,000 clones, roughly 92% of them found once; the top ten carry about 1.5%. The sequencing here drew on peripheral blood, taken in the first trimester of pregnancy. The receptors were gathered from a female donor in good health, enrolled as a control in a pregnancy study. Each CDR3 is given with its conserved first and last residue. Fields, in order: J gene, clone size, V gene, D gene, CDR3 length, CDR3 protein, CDR3 DNA. D genes are given only for firm matches. Size is stated for part of the rows, as once, few or many counts, or as a class when the clone is expanded.

TRBJ1-1,NA,TRBV5-5,TRBD1,14,CASKPGQTNTEAFF,TGTGCCAGCAAACCGGGACAGACTAACACTGAAGCTTTCTTT
TRBJ2-7,NA,TRBV6-1,NA,15,CASSVRQDLLREQYF,TGTGCCAGCAGTGTCCGACAGGACCTACTTCGGGAGCAGTACTTC
TRBJ2-1,NA,TRBV5-1,NA,14,CASSLFQGRGEQFF,TGCGCCAGCAGCTTGTTTCAGGGGAGGGGTGAGCAGTTCTTC
TRBJ2-7,NA,TRBV5-1,TRBD1,14,CASSLGQGIYEQYF,TGCGCCAGCAGCTTGGGACAGGGGATCTACGAGCAGTACTTC
TRBJ2-1,NA,TRBV15,NA,14,CATSREVEGNEQFF,TGTGCCACCAGCAGAGAGGTGGAGGGCAATGAGCAGTTCTTC
TRBJ2-5,NA,TRBV12-5,NA,13,CASGLAGGETQYF,TGTGCTAGTGGTTTGGCCGGGGGAGAGACCCAGTACTTC
TRBJ1-5,NA,TRBV28,NA,13,CAAGGDSNQPQHF,TGTGCCGCGGGGGGGGATAGCAATCAGCCCCAGCATTTT
TRBJ1-1,NA,TRBV6-1,TRBD1,14,CASSVKGAGTEAFF,TGTGCCAGCAGTGTTAAGGGGGCCGGGACTGAAGCTTTCTTT
TRBJ2-5,once,TRBV29-1,TRBD1,15,CSVGTGGNGLETQYF,TGCAGCGTCGGGACAGGGGGCAACGGGTTGGAGACCCAGTACTTC
TRBJ1-5,NA,TRBV4-2,NA,16,CASSQEGGADNQPQHF,TGTGCCAGCAGCCAAGAAGGGGGGGCTGATAATCAGCCCCAGCATTTT
TRBJ2-3,NA,TRBV10-1,TRBD1,17,CASSEPGTGTFTDTQYF,TGCGCCAGCAGTGAGCCGGGGACAGGGACTTTCACAGATACGCAGTATTTT
TRBJ2-2,NA,TRBV10-3,NA,12,CAISQNTGELFF,TGTGCCATCAGTCAGAACACCGGGGAGCTGTTTTTT
TRBJ2-3,NA,TRBV19,TRBD2,15,CASIAGTSYTDTQYF,TGTGCCAGTATCGCCGGGACTAGCTATACAGATACGCAGTATTTT
TRBJ2-3,NA,TRBV5-6,NA,14,CASSLVGSTDTQYF,TGTGCCAGCAGCTTGGTCGGTAGCACAGATACGCAGTATTTT
TRBJ1-2,NA,TRBV28,NA,14,CASSLRGPNYGYTF,TGTGCCAGCAGTTTGCGGGGACCGAACTATGGCTACACCTTC
TRBJ2-1,NA,TRBV2,TRBD2,15,CASNDPSGRSNEQFF,TGTGCCAGCAACGATCCTAGCGGGAGAAGCAATGAGCAGTTCTTC
TRBJ2-5,NA,TRBV5-1,TRBD1,15,CASSLDGQGGETQYF,TGCGCCAGCAGCTTGGATGGACAGGGTGGGGAGACCCAGTACTTC
TRBJ1-2,NA,TRBV28,NA,14,CASSWRAGAYGYTF,TGTGCCAGCAGTTGGAGGGCCGGGGCCTATGGCTACACCTTC
TRBJ1-2,NA,TRBV18,NA,14,CASSPTGKDYGYTF,TGTGCCAGCTCACCTACAGGGAAGGACTATGGCTACACCTTC
TRBJ2-3,NA,TRBV29-1,NA,12,CSVSLYTDTQYF,TGCAGCGTTTCCCTTTACACAGATACGCAGTATTTT
TRBJ1-4,NA,TRBV5-1,NA,14,CASSLGGLGEKLFF,TGCGCCAGCAGCTTGGGAGGGCTCGGTGAAAAACTGTTTTTT
TRBJ2-7,NA,TRBV5-1,NA,15,CASSPPDLSSYEQYF,TGCGCCAGCAGCCCGCCGGACTTGAGCTCCTACGAGCAGTACTTC
TRBJ2-2,NA,TRBV7-2,NA,16,CASSLVDKINTGELFF,TGTGCCAGCAGCTTAGTGGACAAAATCAACACCGGGGAGCTGTTTTTT
TRBJ1-1,NA,TRBV28,NA,15,CASSLFNQANTEAFF,TGTGCCAGCAGTTTGTTTAACCAAGCGAACACTGAAGCTTTCTTT
TRBJ1-4,NA,TRBV29-1,NA,13,CSVGLSTNEKLFF,TGCAGCGTGGGACTTTCAACTAATGAAAAACTGTTTTTT
TRBJ1-5,NA,TRBV28,NA,15,CASSLGRGGYQPQHF,TGTGCCAGCAGTTTGGGGCGGGGCGGTTATCAGCCCCAGCATTTT
TRBJ1-1,NA,TRBV5-1,NA,16,CASSLVGGLGDTEAFF,TGCGCCAGCAGCTTGGTCGGGGGGCTGGGGGACACTGAAGCTTTCTTT
TRBJ2-5,NA,TRBV4-1,TRBD2,15,CASSQLTSARETQYF,TGCGCCAGCAGCCAACTGACTAGCGCGCGGGAGACCCAGTACTTC
TRBJ2-1,once,TRBV16,TRBD2,15,CASSPLAGVAGEQFF,TGTGCCAGCAGCCCCTTAGCGGGAGTGGCTGGGGAGCAGTTCTTC
TRBJ2-7,few,TRBV7-9,NA,12,CASSWSAYEQYF,TGTGCCAGCAGCTGGTCAGCCTACGAGCAGTACTTC
TRBJ1-2,NA,TRBV28,TRBD1,14,CASSPWTGERGYTF,TGTGCCAGCAGTCCCTGGACAGGGGAACGTGGCTACACCTTC
TRBJ2-7,NA,TRBV4-1,TRBD2,14,CASSHDGRNYEQYF,TGCGCCAGCAGCCATGACGGGAGGAACTACGAGCAGTACTTC
TRBJ1-4,NA,TRBV21-1,NA,14,CASSKGQKNEKLFF,TGTGCCAGCAGCAAGGGACAGAAGAATGAAAAACTGTTTTTT
TRBJ2-1,few,TRBV19,NA,14,CASSRGFEYNEQFF,TGTGCCAGTAGCCGGGGGTTTGAGTACAATGAGCAGTTCTTC
TRBJ2-1,NA,TRBV30,TRBD2,16,CAWSTGTSGSSGEQFF,TGTGCCTGGAGTACAGGGACTAGCGGGAGCTCTGGTGAGCAGTTCTTC